This entry is about one T cell receptor (beta chain). The CDR3 is made up of 13 amino acids. The V gene's germline CDR1 is SGHKS and CDR2 YYEKEE (reference sequence). Trimming took off 5 bases at V and 8 bases at J, with 16 bases between the two ends. The sample belongs to a study of patients and donors after allogeneic stem cell transplantation. Each CDR3 protein is one row after TCRdb ran MiXCR on the RT-PCR reads. The table includes about a million distinct CDR3 sequences, 18% detected once. The chain links TRBV5-5 to TRBJ1-2; TRBD1 might be the D (6 bases). Sequencing was done on a sample of blood, either unsorted or a sorted T cell fraction (not recorded which). The TCR comes from a human donor who was either an allogeneic HSCT recipient or a stem cell or donor lymphocyte infusion donor (not recorded which). It is not recorded whose cells these are; they may come from a transplant donor. The CDR3 nucleotides are TGTGCCAGCAGTATGCCAACTCAGGGGGGCTACACCTTC. Protein: CASSMPTQGGYTF.